This T cell receptor (beta chain) was recovered during a study of immune characterization of retroperitoneal liposarcoma. A single record per CDR3 protein comes from TCRdb applying MiXCR to the PCR reads. The sample includes more than 9,000 distinct CDR3 sequences, less than 30% of them seen just once. The table lists this clonotype with many counts. Germline V gene data show CDR1 as MGHRA and CDR2 as YSYEKL. This CDR3 region has 14 residues. V shed 6 bases and J 5 bases; nucleotides not matched to a gene: 6. The chain is built from TRBV4-1 and TRBJ1-1; 10 bases match TRBD1. Sequencing input: blood. This clonotype was obtained from a male donor with retroperitoneal liposarcoma. CDR3 loop: CASSPTGGGTEAFF. In nucleotides, the CDR3 is TGCGCCAGCAGTCCGACAGGGGGCGGAACTGAAGCTTTCTTT.